Below are 24 T cell receptor beta chains sequenced from a single sample in a study of technical replicates of blood from several donors (dated 2017 in TCRdb). Library preparation used the immunoSEQ multiplex PCR assay. Sourced from immuneACCESS, this table was stored by TCRdb with only in-frame sequences that have V and J called. A share of the clones is absent; for the studies checked, an unresolved V gene accounts for under half, and the remainder has no known explanation. The sample records more than 65,000 clones, around 94% of which are singletons. Together, the top ten hold 0.25% of the sample. The specimen sequenced was T cells isolated from PBMCs. The receptor set was obtained from a human donor in good health.

DNA for the CDR3: TGTGCCAGCAGTTACTCGTCTCGGGGAGAGCAGTTCTTC. Translation: CASSYSSRGEQFF. The rearrangement links TRBV6-5 to TRBJ2-1; D may be TRBD2 (5 bases). The CDR3 sequence is 13 residues long. CDR1 and CDR2 from the germline V gene are MNHEY and SVGAGI. The V end lost 0 bases, the J end lost 10 bases, and 10 bases lay between the germline ends.

The genes are TRBV9 and TRBJ1-1; possibly TRBD1 for D (6 bases). V lost 3 bases and J lost 5, with 14 bases in between. The CDR3 runs 14 residues. Germline V gene data show CDR1 as SGDLS and CDR2 as YYNGEE. The DNA for the CDR3 is TGTGCCAGCAGCGCCCCAGGGGTGGAGACTGAAGCTTTCTTT. Translated: CASSAPGVETEAFF.

This sequence joins TRBV5-1 and TRBJ1-2; D may be TRBD1 (6 bases). The V gene lost 4 bases and the J gene lost 3 bases, with 16 bases spanning the gap. The CDR3 is 15 amino acids. Germline values: CDR1 SGHRS, CDR2 YFSETQ. The CDR3 region has the DNA TGCGCCAGCAGCACGGACAGCCAAGGGCACTATGGCTACACCTTC. Translated: CASSTDSQGHYGYTF.

The chain employs TRBV6-5 and TRBJ1-2; the D gene is possibly TRBD1 (5 bases). Trimming left V 1 base short and J 7 bases short, with 19 bases between. The CDR3 spans 16 residues. Germline CDR1 and CDR2: MNHEY and SVGAGI. This CDR3 is CASSYYHRTGRGGYTF. In DNA form, the CDR3 reads TGTGCCAGCAGTTACTACCATCGCACAGGAAGAGGTGGCTACACCTTC.

This rearrangement joins TRBV19 to TRBJ2-7; possible D gene TRBD2, 6 bases. This CDR3 comprises 14 residues. CDR1 LNHDA and CDR2 SQIVND come from the germline V gene (reference sequence). Trimming took 8 bases from V and 0 from J, leaving 14 bases between them. In DNA, the CDR3 is TGTGCCAGTGGTTGGGGAGGTCGCTCCTACGAGCAGTACTTC. Protein: CASGWGGRSYEQYF.

The J gene is TRBJ1-4, the V gene TRBV15, with D possibly being TRBD1 (6 bases). Germline loops: CDR1 LNHNV, CDR2 YYDKDF (reference sequence). The CDR3 sequence is 16 residues long. Trimming cost V 2 bases and J 0 bases, with 10 bases left between them. Here the CDR3 DNA reads TGTGCCACCAGCAGAATACGACAGGCAACTAATGAAAAACTGTTTTTT. Amino acids: CATSRIRQATNEKLFF.

This chain connects TRBV28 to TRBJ2-1; 9 nucleotides align to TRBD1. V was pared by 7 bases and J by 4 bases, with 5 bases of the junction left unmatched. Germline assignment: CDR1 MDHEN and CDR2 SYDVKM. The CDR3 extends over 14 amino acids. The CDR3 DNA follows: TGTGCCAGCACCGGACAGGGGTCATACAATGAGCAGTTCTTC. This encodes CASTGQGSYNEQFF.

The V call is TRBV5-1, the J call TRBJ2-7, with 13 nucleotides matching TRBD2. With V trimmed by 3 bases and J by 7 bases, 4 bases remained unmatched. The CDR3 loop spans 14 amino acids. Germline CDR1 and CDR2: SGHRS and YFSETQ. The CDR3 sequence: CASSWTSGSGEQYF. CDR3 DNA sequence: TGCGCCAGCAGCTGGACTAGCGGGAGCGGTGAGCAGTACTTC.

The chain uses TRBV11-2 and TRBJ2-1, with 15 positions matching TRBD2. The CDR3 runs 17 residues. Per the germline V gene, CDR1 is SGHAT and CDR2 is FQNNGV. With V trimmed by 3 bases and J by 5 bases, 5 bases remained unmatched. CDR3 nucleotides: TGTGCCAGCAGCTTCCGCGGACTAGCGGGGGGGAACAATGAGCAGTTCTTC. Residues: CASSFRGLAGGNNEQFF. The variable domain in full, with the rest retrieved from reference TRBV11-2 and TRBJ2-1, is EAGVAQSPRYKIIEKRQSVAFWCNPISGHATLYWYQQILGQGPKLLIQFQNNGVVDDSQLPKDRFSAERLKGVDSTLKIQPAKLEDSAVYLCASSFRGLAGGNNEQFFGPGTRLTVL.

Concerning this clone itself: The junction departs from germline at one end; a sequencing error may be responsible. The V and J genes are TRBV7-7 and TRBJ2-2; D uncertain. CDR3 length: 14 amino acids. Germline CDR1 SSHAT, CDR2 FNYEAQ (reference sequence). The CDR3 region is CASSPSLNTGELFF. The CDR3 DNA sequence: TGTGCTAGCAGCCCGTCACTGAATACCGGGGAGCTGTTTTTT. The full variable domain, with the rest looked up from reference TRBV7-7 and TRBJ2-2, is GAGVSQSPRYKVTKRGQDVTLRCDPISSHATLYWYQQALGQGPEFLTYFNYEAQPDKSGLPSDRFSAERPEGSISTLTIQRTEQRDSAMYRCASSPSLNTGELFFGEGSRLTVL.

V and J are TRBV28 and TRBJ2-1; TRBD2 matches 8 bases. CDR3 size: 14 residues. The trim removed 4 bases at V and 6 bases at J, leaving 5 bases unmatched. Germline V CDR1 and CDR2: MDHEN, SYDVKM. In nucleotides, the CDR3 is TGTGCCAGCAGTTATGACAGCGGGGGCAATGAGCAGTTCTTC. As protein: CASSYDSGGNEQFF.

The gene calls are TRBV5-3 and TRBJ2-7; 7 nucleotides match TRBD1. TRBV5-3 is treated as an ORF (open reading frame) with a function not yet certain. The CDR3 sequence is 17 residues long. V was clipped by 4 bases and J by 5 bases; unmatched bases: 18. The CDR3 region has the DNA TGTGCCAGAAGCCGAATGAATACCGACAGGGCGGTCAACGAGCAGTACTTC. Translation gives CARSRMNTDRAVNEQYF.

This clone was observed once. V usage is TRBV19 and J usage is TRBJ1-2, with TRBD1 matching 7 bases. Germline CDR1 is LNHDA and CDR2 is SQIVND (reference sequence). The CDR3 loop spans 14 amino acids. The V gene end was trimmed by 5 bases and the J gene end by 2 bases; junction bases not matched to a gene: 5. The CDR3 coding sequence is TGTGCCAGTAGTGCGGGGACAGCAAACTATGGCTACACCTTC. Its translation is CASSAGTANYGYTF.

The chain combines TRBV15 with TRBJ2-4, with no clear D. The CDR3 sequence is 16 residues long. The germline CDR1 and CDR2 sequences are LNHNV and YYDKDF (reference sequence). The V and J ends lost 0 bases and 0 bases respectively, with 9 bases between them. CDR3 bases: TGTGCCACCAGCAGAGATACTCCTTTAGCCAAAAACATTCAGTACTTC. This sequence encodes CATSRDTPLAKNIQYF.

This rearrangement joins TRBV9 to TRBJ1-1, with D possibly being TRBD1 (6 bases). V lost 3 bases to trimming and J lost 3 bases, with 27 bases between them. Germline loops: CDR1 SGDLS, CDR2 YYNGEE. The CDR3 extends over 19 amino acids. The CDR3 coding sequence is TGTGCCAGCAGCGCCCAGAGCGGGGGGGCTTATGGTCTTGACACTGAAGCTTTCTTT. Protein sequence: CASSAQSGGAYGLDTEAFF.

The genes are TRBV10-3 and TRBJ1-2, with D uncertain. Per germline, CDR1 ENHRY and CDR2 SYGVKD. V shed 7 bases and J shed 4 bases, with 22 bases lying between them. The CDR3 runs 16 residues. CDR3 bases: TGTGCCATCACACGGACTCTCAGTCCCGATTTCTATGGCTACACCTTC. Translated: CAITRTLSPDFYGYTF.

The chain combines TRBV30 with TRBJ2-1, with TRBD2 matching 9 bases. The CDR3 has 15 amino acids. Germline-derived CDR1 and CDR2 are GTSNPN and SVGIG (reference sequence). The CDR3 bases are TGTGCTCGGAGTTTTAGCGGGGGCCCCCAGGAGGAGCAGTTCTTC. Its protein product is CARSFSGGPQEEQFF.

A single count supports this clone. The chain links TRBV2 to TRBJ2-1; D gene unclear. Germline CDR1 is SNHLY and CDR2 is FYNNEI. The length of the CDR3 is 14 residues. Trimming cost V 3 bases and J 3 bases, with 9 bases left between them. The CDR3 nucleotides read TGTGCCAGCAGTGACCCCACGGTCTACAATGAGCAGTTCTTC. Translating it yields CASSDPTVYNEQFF.

The CDR3 sequence is CASSQDRARGLSQPQHF. CDR3 coding DNA: TGCGCCAGCAGCCAAGATAGGGCCAGGGGGCTGAGTCAGCCCCAGCATTTT. The chain employs TRBV4-1 and TRBJ1-5; 8 nucleotides line up with TRBD1. From germline, CDR1 is MGHRA and CDR2 YSYEKL. Trimming removed 0 bases from V and 6 bases from J; junction bases left unmatched: 10. The CDR3 extends over 17 amino acids.

The chain recombines TRBV7-8 with TRBJ1-1; TRBD1 agrees at 10 bases. The CDR3 covers 19 residues. The V gene's germline CDR1 is SGHVS and CDR2 FQNEAQ. V was pared by 5 bases and J by 5 bases, with 20 bases of the junction left unmatched. The CDR3 coding sequence is TGTGCCAGCAGCCCTACTGCCAACTATGACAGGGGGCGGGGGACTGAAGCTTTCTTT. Translated: CASSPTANYDRGRGTEAFF.

This rearrangement joins TRBV29-1 to TRBJ2-7, with 9 nucleotides matching TRBD1. V lost 6 bases, J lost 1 base, and 16 bases stayed unmatched. Germline CDR1 is SQVTM and CDR2 is ANQGSEA. The CDR3 is made up of 17 amino acids. This CDR3 reads CSVSSPPGQGRSYEQYF. The CDR3 DNA reads TGCAGCGTCTCCTCCCCCCCGGGACAGGGACGATCCTACGAGCAGTACTTC.

CDR3 amino acids: CASSQTGGNTEAFF. The CDR3 DNA sequence: TGTGCCAGCTCACAGACAGGGGGCAACACTGAAGCTTTCTTT. The V gene is TRBV18, the J gene TRBJ1-1; 10 positions match TRBD1. This CDR3 is 14 amino acids long. Germline CDR1 KGHSH, CDR2 LQKENI. V was pared by 4 bases and J by 2 bases, with 1 base of the junction left unmatched.

In its sample, this clone was seen once. This chain joins TRBV6-5 and TRBJ2-1, with 9 bases aligning to TRBD2. CDR1 is MNHEY, CDR2 SVGAGI, per germline. The V and J ends lost 7 bases and 5 bases, in that order; junction bases with no gene match: 9. CDR3 length: 15 amino acids. The CDR3 bases are TGTGCCAGCAAAGATATCGCGGGAGGGCACAATGAGCAGTTCTTC. This translates into CASKDIAGGHNEQFF.

V gene TRBV6-5 combines with J gene TRBJ1-2; no definite D call. Per the germline V gene, CDR1 is MNHEY and CDR2 is SVGAGI. V was shortened by 2 bases and J by 5 bases, with 12 bases between the two germline ends. The CDR3 consists of 14 residues. This CDR3 is CASSYEGRDYGYTF. CDR3 nucleotide sequence: TGTGCCAGCAGTTACGAGGGCAGAGATTATGGCTACACCTTC.